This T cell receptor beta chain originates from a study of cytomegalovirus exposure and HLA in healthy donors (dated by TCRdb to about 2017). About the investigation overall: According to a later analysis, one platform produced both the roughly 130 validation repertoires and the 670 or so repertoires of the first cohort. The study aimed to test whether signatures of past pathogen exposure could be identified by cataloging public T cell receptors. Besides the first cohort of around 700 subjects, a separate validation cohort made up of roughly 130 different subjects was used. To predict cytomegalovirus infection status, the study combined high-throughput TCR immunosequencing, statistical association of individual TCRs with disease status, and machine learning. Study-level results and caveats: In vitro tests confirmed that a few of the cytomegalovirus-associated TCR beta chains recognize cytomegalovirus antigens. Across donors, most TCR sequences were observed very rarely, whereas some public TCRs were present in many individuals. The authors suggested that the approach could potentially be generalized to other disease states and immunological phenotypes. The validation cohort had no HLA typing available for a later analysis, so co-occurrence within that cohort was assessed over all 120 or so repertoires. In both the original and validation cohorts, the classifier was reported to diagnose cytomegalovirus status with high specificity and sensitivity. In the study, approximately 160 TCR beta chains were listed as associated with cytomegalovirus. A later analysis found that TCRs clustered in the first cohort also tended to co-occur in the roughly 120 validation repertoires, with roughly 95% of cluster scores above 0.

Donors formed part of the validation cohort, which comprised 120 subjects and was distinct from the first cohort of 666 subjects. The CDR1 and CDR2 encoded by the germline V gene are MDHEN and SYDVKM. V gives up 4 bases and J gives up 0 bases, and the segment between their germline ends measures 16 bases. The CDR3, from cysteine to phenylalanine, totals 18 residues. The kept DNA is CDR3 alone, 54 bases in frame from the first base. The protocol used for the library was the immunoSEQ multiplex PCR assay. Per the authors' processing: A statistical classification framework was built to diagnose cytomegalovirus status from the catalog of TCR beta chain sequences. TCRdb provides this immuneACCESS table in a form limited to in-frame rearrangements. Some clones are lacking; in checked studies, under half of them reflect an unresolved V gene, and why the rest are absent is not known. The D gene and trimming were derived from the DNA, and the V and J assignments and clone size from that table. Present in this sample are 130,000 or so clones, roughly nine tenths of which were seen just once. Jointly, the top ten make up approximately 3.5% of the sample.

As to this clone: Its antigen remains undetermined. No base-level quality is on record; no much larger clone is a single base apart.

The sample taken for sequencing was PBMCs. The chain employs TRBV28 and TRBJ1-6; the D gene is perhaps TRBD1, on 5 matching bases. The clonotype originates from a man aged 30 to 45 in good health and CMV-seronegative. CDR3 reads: CASSSGTITSSYNSPLHF. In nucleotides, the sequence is TGTGCCAGCAGTTCGGGGACTATCACGAGCTCCTATAATTCACCCCTCCACTTT.